This is a list of T cell receptor beta chains from one sample in a study of blood T cell repertoires in COVID-19. Generated by immunoSEQ multiplex PCR, the TCRdb table keeps only in-frame clones and is missing some. Of over 100,000 clones in the sample, about nine tenths were seen once. The specimen was peripheral blood. These receptors all stem from a woman in her seventies with COVID-19, enrolled during active disease. Both conserved end residues are part of each CDR3.

J,V,CDR3
TRBJ2-2,TRBV7-9,CASSPRGPNTGELFF
TRBJ2-7,TRBV24-1,CATSDPRGPSYEQYF
TRBJ2-7,TRBV3-1/TRBV3-2,CASSPHMGGAEQYF
TRBJ1-1,TRBV27,CASRKQGMNTEAFF
TRBJ2-7,TRBV5-4,CASSGGWDSTYEQYF
TRBJ2-1,TRBV10-3,CAISESNSGGYNEQFF
TRBJ2-1,TRBV5-4,CASSLDQGRSYNEQFF
TRBJ1-6,TRBV29-1,CSVEDNEGPLHF
TRBJ1-4,TRBV29-1,CSVAAWTGTEKLFF
TRBJ2-1,TRBV7-9,CASSTLATRVHNEQFF
TRBJ1-1,TRBV7-9,CASSVNTEAFF
TRBJ2-2,TRBV11-3,CASGGGVASTGELFF
TRBJ2-3,TRBV6-1,CASSERGDITDTQYF
TRBJ1-1,TRBV5-5,CASSPSGHNMNTEAFF
TRBJ2-5,TRBV11-1,CASSNDRGVQETQYF
TRBJ1-6,TRBV7-9,CASSNTGDRSPLHF
TRBJ2-2,TRBV2,CASRARTGNTGELFF
TRBJ2-3,TRBV5-4,CASSPQLGNTDTQYF
TRBJ1-2,TRBV28,CASFDRAARRSYGYTF
TRBJ2-7,TRBV7-3,CASSLRQGKGYEQYF
TRBJ2-2,TRBV11-1,CASSRAGSTGELFF
TRBJ2-7,TRBV7-9,CASSLFSFYEQYF
TRBJ1-1,TRBV28,CASSLATGLSTEAFF
TRBJ2-2,TRBV27,CASGVRAAGELFF
TRBJ1-5,TRBV5-1,CASSQDREEPQHF
TRBJ2-7,TRBV6-2/TRBV6-3,CASSRGIDREQYF
TRBJ2-7,TRBV5-6,CASSSRDSRSSYEQYF
TRBJ1-5,TRBV2,CASSESGGPQVRPQHF
TRBJ1-6,TRBV7-3,CASSLEAGKNSPLHF
TRBJ1-4,TRBV3-1/TRBV3-2,CASSWGSVRVEEKLFF
TRBJ2-7,TRBV12-3/TRBV12-4,CASGNRGLEQYF
TRBJ2-5,TRBV5-1,CASSLGGTTGGGNQETQYF